This entry is about one T cell receptor (beta chain). Antigen unknown. Per germline, CDR1 MDHEN and CDR2 SYDVKM. CDR3 length: 11 residues. Trimming took off 3 bases at V and 8 bases at J, with 7 bases between the two ends. Some clones are missing from TCRdb's copy, which holds only in-frame ones; the method was immunoSEQ multiplex PCR. This table has 84,000 or so clones, around nine tenths appearing once. The sample is drawn from a study of T cell responses to AZD1222 COVID-19 vaccine. Findings and caveats of the study: Clonal diversity may have been underestimated, and the donors were mostly white British, with more females than males.

The chain couples TRBV28 to TRBJ1-1; D not resolved. This material consisted of peripheral blood, taken on day 0 of MenACWY control vaccination. This TCR was sampled from an adult in good health. The CDR3 region is CASSFLREAFF. As DNA, the CDR3 is TGTGCCAGCAGTTTTCTGCGGGAAGCTTTCTTT.